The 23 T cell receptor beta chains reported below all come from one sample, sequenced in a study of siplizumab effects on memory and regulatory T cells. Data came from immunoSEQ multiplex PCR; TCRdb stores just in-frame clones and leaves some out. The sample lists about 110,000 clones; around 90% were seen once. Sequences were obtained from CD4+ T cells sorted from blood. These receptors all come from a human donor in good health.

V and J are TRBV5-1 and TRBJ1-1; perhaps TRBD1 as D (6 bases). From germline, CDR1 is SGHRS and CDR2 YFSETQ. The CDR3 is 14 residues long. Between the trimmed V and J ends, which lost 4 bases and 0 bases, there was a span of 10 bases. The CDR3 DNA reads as TGCGCCAGCAGCCCCAGGGGCTTGAACACTGAAGCTTTCTTT. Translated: CASSPRGLNTEAFF.

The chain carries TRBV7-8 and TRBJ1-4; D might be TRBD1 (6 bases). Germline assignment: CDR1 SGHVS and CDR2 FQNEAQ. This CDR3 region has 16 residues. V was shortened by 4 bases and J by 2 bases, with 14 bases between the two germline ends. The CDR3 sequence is CASSSNPGVTNEKLFF. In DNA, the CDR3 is TGTGCCAGCAGCTCGAATCCAGGGGTGACTAATGAAAAACTGTTTTTT.

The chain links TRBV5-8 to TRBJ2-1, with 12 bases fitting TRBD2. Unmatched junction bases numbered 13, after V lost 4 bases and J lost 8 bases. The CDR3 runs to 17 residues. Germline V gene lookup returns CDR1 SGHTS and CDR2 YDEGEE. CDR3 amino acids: CASSPEKTSGSSDEQFF. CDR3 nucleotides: TGTGCCAGCAGCCCCGAAAAGACTAGCGGGAGTTCGGATGAGCAGTTCTTC.

CDR3 amino acids: CASSRKPGETQYF. The CDR3 DNA sequence: TGTGCCAGTTCCCGCAAACCCGGGGAGACCCAGTACTTC. The rearrangement links TRBV19 to TRBJ2-5; D not resolved. Germline V gives CDR1 LNHDA, CDR2 SQIVND (reference sequence). CDR3 length: 13 residues. With 8 bases removed from V and 5 bases from J, the gap between germline ends came to 15 bases.

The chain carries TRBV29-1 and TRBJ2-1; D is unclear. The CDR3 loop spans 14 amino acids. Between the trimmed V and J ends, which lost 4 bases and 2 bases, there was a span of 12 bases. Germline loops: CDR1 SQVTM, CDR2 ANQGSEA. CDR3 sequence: CSVGMSLTYNEQFF. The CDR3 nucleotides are TGCAGCGTTGGAATGAGTTTAACCTACAATGAGCAGTTCTTC.

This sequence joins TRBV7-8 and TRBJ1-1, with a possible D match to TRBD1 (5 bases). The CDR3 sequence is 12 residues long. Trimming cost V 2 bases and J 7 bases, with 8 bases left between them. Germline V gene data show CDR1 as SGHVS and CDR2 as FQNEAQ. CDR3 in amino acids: CASSLPQGEAFF. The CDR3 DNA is TGTGCCAGCAGCTTACCCCAGGGTGAAGCTTTCTTT.

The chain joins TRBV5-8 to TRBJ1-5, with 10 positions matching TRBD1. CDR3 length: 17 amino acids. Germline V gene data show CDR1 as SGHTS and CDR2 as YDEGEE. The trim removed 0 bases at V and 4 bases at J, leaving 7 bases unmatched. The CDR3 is CASSLARQGASNQPQHF. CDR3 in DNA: TGTGCCAGCAGCTTGGCCCGACAGGGGGCTTCAAATCAGCCCCAGCATTTT.

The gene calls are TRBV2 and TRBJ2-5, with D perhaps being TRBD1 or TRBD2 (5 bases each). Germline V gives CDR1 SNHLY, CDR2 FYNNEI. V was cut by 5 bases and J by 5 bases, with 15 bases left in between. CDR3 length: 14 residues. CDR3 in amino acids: CASSRGSTPETQYF. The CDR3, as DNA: TGTGCCAGCAGTCGGGGCTCCACCCCTGAGACCCAGTACTTC.

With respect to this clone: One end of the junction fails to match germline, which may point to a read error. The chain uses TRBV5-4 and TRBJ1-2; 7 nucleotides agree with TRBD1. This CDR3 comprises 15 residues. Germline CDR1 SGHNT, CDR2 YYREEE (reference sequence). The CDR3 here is CASNLVPGTVYSYTF. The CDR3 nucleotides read TGTGCCAGCAACTTGGTTCCCGGGACAGTTTACAGCTACACCTTC.

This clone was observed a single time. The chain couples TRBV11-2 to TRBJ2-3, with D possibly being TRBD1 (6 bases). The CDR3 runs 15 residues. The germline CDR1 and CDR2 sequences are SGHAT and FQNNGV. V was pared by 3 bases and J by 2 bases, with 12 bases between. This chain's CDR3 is CASSFTGKITDTQYF. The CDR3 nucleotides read TGTGCCAGCAGCTTTACAGGGAAGATCACAGATACGCAGTATTTT.

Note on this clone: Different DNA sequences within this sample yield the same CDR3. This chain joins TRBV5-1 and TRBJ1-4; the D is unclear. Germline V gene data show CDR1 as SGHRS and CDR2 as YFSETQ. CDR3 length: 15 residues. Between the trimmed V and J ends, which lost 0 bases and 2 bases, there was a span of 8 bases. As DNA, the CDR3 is TGCGCCAGCAGCTTGGACGGTGGGACTAATGAAAAACTGTTTTTT. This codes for CASSLDGGTNEKLFF.

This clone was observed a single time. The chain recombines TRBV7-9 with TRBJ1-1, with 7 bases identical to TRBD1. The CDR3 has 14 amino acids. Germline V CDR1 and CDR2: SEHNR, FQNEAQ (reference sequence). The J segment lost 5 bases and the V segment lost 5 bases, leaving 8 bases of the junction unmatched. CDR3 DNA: TGTGCCAGCAGCCTAACAGGGGTTCGGACTGAAGCTTTCTTT. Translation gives CASSLTGVRTEAFF. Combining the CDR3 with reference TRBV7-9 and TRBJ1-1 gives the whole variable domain DTGVSQNPRHKITKRGQNVTFRCDPISEHNRLYWYRQTLGQGPEFLTYFQNEAQLEKSRLLSDRFSAERPKGSFSTLEIQRTEQGDSAMYLCASSLTGVRTEAFFGQGTRLTVV.

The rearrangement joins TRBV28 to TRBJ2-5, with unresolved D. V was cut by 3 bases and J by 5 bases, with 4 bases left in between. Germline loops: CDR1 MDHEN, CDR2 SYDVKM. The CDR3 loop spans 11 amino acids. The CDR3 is CASSFYETQYF. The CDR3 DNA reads TGTGCCAGCAGTTTCTATGAGACCCAGTACTTC.

CDR3 region: CASSVVSIGAGVETQYF. CDR3 coding DNA: TGTGCCAGCAGCGTAGTCTCCATCGGGGCGGGGGTTGAGACCCAGTACTTC. The chain employs TRBV9 and TRBJ2-5, with 7 bases lining up with TRBD2. The germline CDR1 and CDR2 sequences are SGDLS and YYNGEE. CDR3 size: 17 residues. Trimming took 0 bases from V and 5 from J; bases not matched to a gene: 13.

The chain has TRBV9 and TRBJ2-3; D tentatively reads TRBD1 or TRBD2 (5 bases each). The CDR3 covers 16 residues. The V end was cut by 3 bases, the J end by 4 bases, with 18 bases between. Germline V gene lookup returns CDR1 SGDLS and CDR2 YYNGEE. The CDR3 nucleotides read TGTGCCAGCAGCGCCACCGGGACCCCAAGAGCAGATACGCAGTATTTT. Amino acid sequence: CASSATGTPRADTQYF.

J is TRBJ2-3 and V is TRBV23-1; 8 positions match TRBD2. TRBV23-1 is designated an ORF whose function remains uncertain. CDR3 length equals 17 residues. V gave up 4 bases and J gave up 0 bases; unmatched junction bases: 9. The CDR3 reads CASSRAGGGESTDTQYF. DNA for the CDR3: TGCGCCAGCAGTCGGGCCGGGGGGGGCGAAAGCACAGATACGCAGTATTTT.

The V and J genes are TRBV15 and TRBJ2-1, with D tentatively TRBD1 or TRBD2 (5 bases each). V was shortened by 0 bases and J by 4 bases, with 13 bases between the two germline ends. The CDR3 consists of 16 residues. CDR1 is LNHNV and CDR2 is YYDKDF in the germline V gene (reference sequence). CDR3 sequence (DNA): TGTGCCACCAGCAGAGACGATGGGGGATATTACAATGAGCAGTTCTTC. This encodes CATSRDDGGYYNEQFF.

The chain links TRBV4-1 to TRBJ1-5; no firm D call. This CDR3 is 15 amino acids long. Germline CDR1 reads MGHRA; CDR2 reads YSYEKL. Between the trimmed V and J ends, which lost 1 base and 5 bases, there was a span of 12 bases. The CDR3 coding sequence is TGCGCCAGCAGCCAAGGGAGGACCGAACATCAGCCCCAGCATTTT. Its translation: CASSQGRTEHQPQHF.

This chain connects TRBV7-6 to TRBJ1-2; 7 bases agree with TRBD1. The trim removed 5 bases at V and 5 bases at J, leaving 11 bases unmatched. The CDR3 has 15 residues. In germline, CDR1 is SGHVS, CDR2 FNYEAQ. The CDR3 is CASSGGTVPTYGYTF. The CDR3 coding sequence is TGTGCCAGCAGCGGGGGGACAGTTCCTACTTATGGCTACACCTTC.

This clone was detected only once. CDR3 sequence (DNA): TGCGCCAGCAGCTTACAGGGGATCACCTACGAGCAGTACTTC. Protein sequence: CASSLQGITYEQYF. The chain has TRBV5-1 and TRBJ2-7; 7 nucleotides agree with TRBD1. Germline CDR1 and CDR2: SGHRS and YFSETQ. The CDR3 covers 14 residues. Trimming at V came to 2 bases and at J to 2 bases, leaving 4 bases not matched to a gene. The whole variable domain, remainder taken from reference TRBV5-1 and TRBJ2-7, is KAGVTQTPRYLIKTRGQQVTLSCSPISGHRSVSWYQQTPGQGLQFLFEYFSETQRNKGNFPGRFSGRQFSNSRSEMNVSTLELGDSALYLCASSLQGITYEQYFGPGTRLTVT.

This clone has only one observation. This chain's CDR3 is CASRSNKGFVETQYF. The DNA of the CDR3 is TGTGCCAGCAGGTCAAATAAGGGATTTGTGGAGACCCAGTACTTC. V gene TRBV7-2 combines with J gene TRBJ2-5, with D unclear. Per germline, CDR1 SGHTA and CDR2 FQGNSA. The CDR3 is 15 residues long. The ends were cut back, 6 bases at V and 5 bases at J, with 19 bases in the middle.

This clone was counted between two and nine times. CDR3 amino acids: CASSFSNRGNTEAFF. The CDR3 DNA is TGTGCCAGCAGCTTCTCCAACAGGGGGAACACTGAAGCTTTCTTT. The gene calls are TRBV7-9 and TRBJ1-1, with 7 bases fitting TRBD1. The V gene end was trimmed by 3 bases and the J gene end by 1 base; junction bases not matched to a gene: 5. This CDR3 has 15 amino acids. Germline-derived CDR1 and CDR2 are SEHNR and FQNEAQ (reference sequence).

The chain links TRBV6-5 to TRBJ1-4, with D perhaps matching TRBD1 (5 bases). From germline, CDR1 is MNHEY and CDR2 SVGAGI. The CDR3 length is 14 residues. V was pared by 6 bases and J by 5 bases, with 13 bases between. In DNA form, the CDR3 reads TGTGCCAGCAGGCTCGGGACTGTCAATGAAAAACTGTTTTTT. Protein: CASRLGTVNEKLFF.